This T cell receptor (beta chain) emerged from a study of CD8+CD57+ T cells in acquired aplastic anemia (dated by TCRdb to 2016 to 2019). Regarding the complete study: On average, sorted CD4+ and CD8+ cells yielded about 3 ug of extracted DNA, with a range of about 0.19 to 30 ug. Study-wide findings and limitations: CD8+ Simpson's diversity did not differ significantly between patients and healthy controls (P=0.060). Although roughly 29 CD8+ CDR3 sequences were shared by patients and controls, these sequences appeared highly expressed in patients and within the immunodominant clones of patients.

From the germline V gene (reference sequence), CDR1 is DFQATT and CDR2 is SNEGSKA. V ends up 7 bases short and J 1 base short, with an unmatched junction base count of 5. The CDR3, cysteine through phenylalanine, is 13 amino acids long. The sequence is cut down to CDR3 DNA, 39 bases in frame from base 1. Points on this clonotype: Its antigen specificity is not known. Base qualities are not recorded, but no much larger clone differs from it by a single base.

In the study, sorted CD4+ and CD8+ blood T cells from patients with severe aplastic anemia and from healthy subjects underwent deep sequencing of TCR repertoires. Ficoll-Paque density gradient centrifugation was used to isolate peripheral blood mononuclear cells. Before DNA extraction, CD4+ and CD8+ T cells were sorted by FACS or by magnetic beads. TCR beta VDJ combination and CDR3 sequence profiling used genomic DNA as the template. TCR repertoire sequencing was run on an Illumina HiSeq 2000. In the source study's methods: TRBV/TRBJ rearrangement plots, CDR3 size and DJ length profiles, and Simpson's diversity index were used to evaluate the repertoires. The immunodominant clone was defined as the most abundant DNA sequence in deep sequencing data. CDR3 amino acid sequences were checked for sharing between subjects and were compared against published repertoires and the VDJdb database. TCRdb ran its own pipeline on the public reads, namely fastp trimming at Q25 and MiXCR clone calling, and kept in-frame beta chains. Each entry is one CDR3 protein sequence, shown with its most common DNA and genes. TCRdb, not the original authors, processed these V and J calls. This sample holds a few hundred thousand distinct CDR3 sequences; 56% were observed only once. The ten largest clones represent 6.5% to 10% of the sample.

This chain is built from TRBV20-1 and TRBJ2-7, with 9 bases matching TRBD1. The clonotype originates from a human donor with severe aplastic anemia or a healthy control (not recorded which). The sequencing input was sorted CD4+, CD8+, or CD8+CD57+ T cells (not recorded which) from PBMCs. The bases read TGCAGTGGGGAACAGGGGGCTTCCTACGAGCAGTACTTC. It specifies CSGEQGASYEQYF.